This TCR beta chain stems from a study of T cells after yellow fever vaccination. This CDR3 region has 12 residues. Trimming removed 6 bases from V and 11 bases from J, with 16 bases in between. Germline CDR1 is MDHEN and CDR2 is SYDVKM. TCRdb redid the calling of the 5' RACE reads with MiXCR, one entry per CDR3 protein. The repertoire includes 250,000 or so distinct CDR3 sequences, 3.6% of them detected once, and around a fifth sits in the top ten. This receptor was taken from a man aged 18 to 29 who received the YFV17D yellow fever vaccine. The input for sequencing was PBMCs, taken 15 days after the yellow fever booster vaccination. This chain connects TRBV28 to TRBJ1-2; weak D call: TRBD1 (5 bases). CDR3 nucleotides: TGTGCCAGCAGACGCGGGGACGGCGGTTACACCTTC. This translates into CASRRGDGGYTF.